This TCR beta chain was profiled in a study of shared clonotypes between healthy human individuals. As concerns this clone: Its antigen remains unidentified.

Study-level results: Only a few donors were included, so the genetic and exposure-history diversity represented was limited. Shared across four donors were around 5% of the naive CD4 clonotypes. Larger richness was generally estimated for naive than memory subsets. Sampling covered nothing but blood. Tissue TCR repertoires likely differ from those found in blood.

The CDR3 runs to 15 residues. Trimming took 6 bases from V and 2 from J, leaving 14 bases between them. Germline CDR1 reads MNHEY; CDR2 reads SMNVEV (reference sequence). Assay: immunoSEQ multiplex PCR; the TCRdb copy retains only in-frame clones and omits some. The sample yields about 600,000 clones, about 96% seen once. Sequencing used naive CD4+ T cells sorted from blood. Noted subset: CD45RA+ positively selected. The TCR comes from a woman aged 25 to 39 in good health. This chain links TRBV27 with TRBJ1-5; D not certain. The chain's CDR3 is CASSWDPEGNQPQHF. CDR3 nucleotide sequence: TGTGCCAGCAGCTGGGATCCCGAAGGCAATCAGCCCCAGCATTTT.